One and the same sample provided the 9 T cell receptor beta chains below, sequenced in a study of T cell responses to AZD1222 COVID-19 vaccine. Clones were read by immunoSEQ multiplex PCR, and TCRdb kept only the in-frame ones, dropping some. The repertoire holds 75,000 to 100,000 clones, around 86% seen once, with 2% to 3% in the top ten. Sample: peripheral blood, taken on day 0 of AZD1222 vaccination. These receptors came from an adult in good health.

CDR3 nucleotide sequence: TGTGCCAGCAGCTTGGGACTAGCCCTATACAATGAGCAGTTCTTC. Protein product: CASSLGLALYNEQFF. The chain combines TRBV7-3 with TRBJ2-1, with 9 bases that match TRBD2. V was pared by 3 bases and J by 4 bases, with 4 bases of the junction left unmatched. CDR1 is SGHTA, CDR2 FQGTGA, per germline. The CDR3 runs 15 residues.

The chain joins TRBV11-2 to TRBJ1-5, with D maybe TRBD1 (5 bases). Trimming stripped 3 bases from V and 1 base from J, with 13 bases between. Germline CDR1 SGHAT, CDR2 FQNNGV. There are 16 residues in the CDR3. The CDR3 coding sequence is TGTGCCAGCAGCTTGGCTGGGACGGCGAGCAATCAGCCCCAGCATTTT. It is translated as CASSLAGTASNQPQHF.

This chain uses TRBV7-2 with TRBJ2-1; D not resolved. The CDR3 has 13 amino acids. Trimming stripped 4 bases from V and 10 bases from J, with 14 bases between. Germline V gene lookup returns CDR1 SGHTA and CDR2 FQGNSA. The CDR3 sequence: CASSSSHIAEQFF. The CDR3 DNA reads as TGTGCCAGCAGCTCCTCCCATATCGCCGAGCAGTTCTTC.

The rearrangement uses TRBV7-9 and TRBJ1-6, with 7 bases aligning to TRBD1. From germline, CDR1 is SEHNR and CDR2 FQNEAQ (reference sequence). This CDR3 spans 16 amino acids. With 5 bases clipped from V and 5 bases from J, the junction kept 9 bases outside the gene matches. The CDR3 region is CASSASRDSNNSPLHF. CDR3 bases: TGTGCCAGCAGCGCGTCTAGGGACAGCAATAATTCACCCCTCCACTTT.

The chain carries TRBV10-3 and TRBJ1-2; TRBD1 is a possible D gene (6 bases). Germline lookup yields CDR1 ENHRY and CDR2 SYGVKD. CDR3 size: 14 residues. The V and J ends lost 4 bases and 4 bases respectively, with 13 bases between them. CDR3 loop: CAISGGGPIYGYTF. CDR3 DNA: TGTGCCATCAGTGGGGGGGGCCCTATCTATGGCTACACCTTC.

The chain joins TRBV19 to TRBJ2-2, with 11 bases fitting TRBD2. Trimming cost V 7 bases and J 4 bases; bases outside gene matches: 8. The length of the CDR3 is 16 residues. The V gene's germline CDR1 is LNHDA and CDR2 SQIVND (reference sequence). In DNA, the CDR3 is TGTGCCAGTACCCATAGCGGGAGGGCCTCCACCGGGGAGCTGTTTTTT. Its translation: CASTHSGRASTGELFF.

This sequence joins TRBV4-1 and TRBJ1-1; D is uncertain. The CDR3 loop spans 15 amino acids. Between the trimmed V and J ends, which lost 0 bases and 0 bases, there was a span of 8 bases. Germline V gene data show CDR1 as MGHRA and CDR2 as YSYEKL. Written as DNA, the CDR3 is TGCGCCAGCAGCCAAGATCCCTGGGTGAACACTGAAGCTTTCTTT. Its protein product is CASSQDPWVNTEAFF.

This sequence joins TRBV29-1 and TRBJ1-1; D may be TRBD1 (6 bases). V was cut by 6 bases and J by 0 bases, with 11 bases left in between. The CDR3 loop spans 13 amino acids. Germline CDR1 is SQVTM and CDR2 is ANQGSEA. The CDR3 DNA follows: TGCAGCGTCTCGGACAGATTGAACACTGAAGCTTTCTTT. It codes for CSVSDRLNTEAFF. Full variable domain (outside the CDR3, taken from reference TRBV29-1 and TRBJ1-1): SAVISQKPSRDICQRGTSLTIQCQVDSQVTMMFWYRQQPGQSLTLIATANQGSEATYESGFVIDKFPISRPNLTFSTLTVSNMSPEDSSIYLCSVSDRLNTEAFFGQGTRLTVV.

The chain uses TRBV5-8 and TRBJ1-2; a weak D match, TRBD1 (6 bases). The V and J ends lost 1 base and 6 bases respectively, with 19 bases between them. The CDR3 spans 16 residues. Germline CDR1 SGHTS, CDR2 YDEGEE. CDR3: CASSLSLVGAQDGYTF. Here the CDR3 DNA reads TGTGCCAGCAGCTTGTCTCTTGTGGGGGCGCAAGATGGCTACACCTTC.